Described below is a single TCR beta chain sequence and its context. This specimen comes from a study of spatial heterogeneity in lung cancer. Study as a whole: Samples were obtained from around 72 donors, all untreated early-stage non-small cell lung cancer patients. After resection, follow-up PBMC samples were sequenced when available, at a median of approximately 26 months later.

Every TCR cDNA molecule bore its own unique molecular identifier. TCRdb redid the calling of the 5' RACE reads with MiXCR, one entry per CDR3 protein. The repertoire holds approximately 110,000 distinct CDR3 sequences, with approximately 11% as singletons. The time point is: blood at routine non-recurrence follow-up after resection. Sequencing was performed on whole RNA extracted from tumor and nontumor lung tissue, or from frozen PBMC, and the material was left unsorted. Germline V gene sequence: CDR1 MDHEN, CDR2 SYDVKM. The CDR3 runs 14 residues. Trimming removed 5 bases from V and 4 bases from J; junction bases left unmatched: 7.

The source material was PBMCs, sampled at follow-up. The rearrangement links TRBV28 to TRBJ1-2; 7 nucleotides line up with TRBD1. The receptor comes from a female donor with early-stage non-small cell lung cancer. The CDR3 nucleotides read TGTGCCAGCAGTCCCGGACAGGAACCCTATGGCTACACCTTC. As protein: CASSPGQEPYGYTF.